The 14 T cell receptor beta chains below were found in one sample sequenced in a study of blood T cell repertoires in COVID-19 (TCRdb year 2020). The method behind the library was the immunoSEQ multiplex PCR assay. The table was pulled from immuneACCESS by TCRdb, which kept in-frame rearrangements only. Such tables lose some clones; where checked, under half of the loss comes from unresolved V genes, and the rest has no known cause. Recorded for this sample are 190,000 or so clones; roughly nine tenths of them occurred a single time. Around 8.4% of the sample comes from the top ten. Specimen: PBMCs or T cells enriched from blood (not recorded which). These receptors originate from a woman aged 18-30 years who had recovered from COVID-19.

The chain has TRBV18 and TRBJ2-1; D might be TRBD2 (6 bases). Germline CDR1 reads KGHSH; CDR2 reads LQKENI. Deletions cut 1 base from V and 13 bases from J, with 14 bases between. CDR3 length: 13 residues. The chain's CDR3 is CASSPRPLEGQFF. The CDR3 nucleotides are TGTGCCAGCTCACCACGCCCCCTGGAGGGTCAGTTCTTC. Drawing the rest from reference TRBV18 and TRBJ2-1, the complete variable domain is NAGVMQNPRHLVRRRGQEARLRCSPMKGHSHVYWYRQLPEEGLKFMVYLQKENIIDESGMPKERFSAEFPKEGPSILRIQQVVRGDSAAYFCASSPRPLEGQFFGPGTRLTVL.

The chain uses TRBV27 and TRBJ2-7, with 7 positions matching TRBD2. CDR1 is MNHEY, CDR2 SMNVEV, per germline (reference sequence). The ends lost 0 bases at V and 6 bases at J; junction bases unmatched: 11. The CDR3 length is 16 residues. This chain's CDR3 is CASSLSTASGVFEQYF. In DNA, the CDR3 is TGTGCCAGCAGTTTATCGACCGCTAGCGGAGTCTTCGAGCAGTACTTC.

The chain joins TRBV6-5 to TRBJ2-1, with D unclear. Trimming took off 6 bases at V and 4 bases at J, with 13 bases between the two ends. Germline lookup yields CDR1 MNHEY and CDR2 SVGAGI. This CDR3 region has 14 residues. In DNA, the CDR3 is TGTGCCAGCAGCCCGGCCACAGTGTACAATGAGCAGTTCTTC. It is translated as CASSPATVYNEQFF.

V gene TRBV28 combines with J gene TRBJ2-3, with D possibly being TRBD1 (6 bases). Germline V gene data show CDR1 as MDHEN and CDR2 as SYDVKM. V lost 7 bases to trimming and J lost 6 bases, with 17 bases between them. The CDR3 is 14 amino acids. The CDR3 reads CASTVSGTTDTQYF. CDR3 nucleotide sequence: TGTGCCAGCACAGTTTCGGGGACAACTGATACGCAGTATTTT.

The V call is TRBV7-9, the J call TRBJ2-1, with 7 nucleotides matching TRBD1. This CDR3 has 13 residues. CDR1 is SEHNR, CDR2 FQNEAQ, per germline (reference sequence). V lost 3 bases and J lost 6; bases outside the gene matches: 2. CDR3 nucleotide sequence: TGTGCCAGCAGCTTCACAGGGGTCAATGAGCAGTTCTTC. It codes for CASSFTGVNEQFF.

This CDR3 reads CASSSSGGAYNEQFF. The DNA of the CDR3 is TGCGCCAGCAGCTCTAGCGGGGGGGCTTACAATGAGCAGTTCTTC. V is TRBV5-1 and J is TRBJ2-1, with 12 bases matching TRBD2. The J segment lost 4 bases and the V segment lost 3 bases, leaving 2 bases of the junction unmatched. Germline V gene sequence: CDR1 SGHRS, CDR2 YFSETQ. The CDR3 has 15 amino acids.

This clone was seen a single time. The chain uses TRBV19 and TRBJ1-3; no reliable D call. V lost 4 bases, J lost 7 bases, and 11 bases lay in between. The CDR3 extends over 13 amino acids. The germline CDR1 and CDR2 sequences are LNHDA and SQIVND (reference sequence). The DNA for the CDR3 is TGTGCCAGTAGTACTGCCGGGAGCAACACCATATATTTT. Residues: CASSTAGSNTIYF.

The gene calls are TRBV5-6 and TRBJ2-7; D not certain. CDR1 SGHDT and CDR2 YYEEEE come from the germline V gene. Trimming pared 4 bases from V and 6 bases from J, leaving 11 bases between. The CDR3 contains 12 residues. CDR3 nucleotides: TGTGCCAGCAGCCCGGAGATCTTCGAGCAGTACTTC. It translates to CASSPEIFEQYF.

A word on this clone: One end of the junction fails to match germline, which may point to a read error. V gene TRBV28 combines with J gene TRBJ1-1, with 7 bases aligning to TRBD1. Germline values: CDR1 MDHEN, CDR2 SYDVKM. CDR3 length: 14 residues. The CDR3 coding sequence is TGTGCCAGCATTTTAGGGGGCGTTAACACTGAAGCTTTCTTT. Encoded protein: CASILGGVNTEAFF. Variable domain in full (rest from reference TRBV28 and TRBJ1-1): DVKVTQSSRYLVKRTGEKVFLECVQDMDHENMFWYRQDPGLGLRLIYFSYDVKMKEKGDIPEGYSVSREKKERFSLILESASTNQTSMYLCASILGGVNTEAFFGQGTRLTVV.

V and J are TRBV11-2 and TRBJ2-3; 12 nucleotides match TRBD2. CDR1 is SGHAT, CDR2 FQNNGV, per germline. The CDR3 totals 17 residues. Trimming removed 5 bases from V and 6 bases from J; junction bases left unmatched: 12. CDR3 bases: TGTGCCAGCAGCGACCTTCCCTCGACTAGCGGGGGTGATACGCAGTATTTT. Translation: CASSDLPSTSGGDTQYF.

The chain employs TRBV2 and TRBJ1-6; D may be TRBD1 (5 bases). Germline V gene data show CDR1 as SNHLY and CDR2 as FYNNEI. The length of the CDR3 is 14 residues. The V gene lost 3 bases and the J gene lost 9 bases, with 12 bases spanning the gap. CDR3 sequence reads: CASSEEQVLSPLHF. In DNA form, the CDR3 reads TGTGCCAGCAGTGAGGAACAGGTCCTTTCACCCCTCCACTTT.

The genes are TRBV30 and TRBJ1-6; D is uncertain. The CDR3 totals 13 residues. The germline V gene encodes CDR1 GTSNPN and CDR2 SVGIG (reference sequence). V lost 4 bases, J lost 8 bases, and 12 bases lay in between. CDR3: CAWTGVSHSPLHF. The CDR3 DNA follows: TGTGCCTGGACAGGCGTCTCCCATTCACCCCTCCACTTT.

This clone was counted a single time. This rearrangement joins TRBV7-6 to TRBJ2-1, with TRBD2 identical over 7 bases. The CDR3 extends over 16 amino acids. The junction had 13 bases not matched to a gene; V was cut back by 4 bases and J by 7 bases. CDR1 and CDR2 (germline): SGHVS, FNYEAQ. DNA of the CDR3: TGTGCCAGCAGCTCTCTTACCGGACTAGATGAGAATGAGCAGTTCTTC. Protein product: CASSSLTGLDENEQFF.

J is TRBJ2-1 and V is TRBV24-1; TRBD2 matches at 10 bases. Germline assignment: CDR1 KGHDR and CDR2 SFDVKD. Unmatched junction bases numbered 6, after V lost 10 bases and J lost 7 bases. CDR3 length equals 13 residues. CDR3 in amino acids: CATQAGGLNEQFF. The CDR3, as DNA: TGTGCCACTCAAGCGGGGGGGCTTAATGAGCAGTTCTTC.